The source of this T cell receptor (beta chain) is a study of T cells expressing NK-cell markers. On the study more broadly: There were seven HCMV-seropositive donors and one seronegative donor among the eight sequenced. Notes on the study in general: Several of the donors also had these clonotypes leading their CD3+CD56-NKG2C+ fraction.

Using the 5' RACE reads, TCRdb records one entry per CDR3 protein without DNA. The data show roughly 170,000 distinct CDR3 sequences, and the top ten clones hold about 18%. CDR1 is SGHRS and CDR2 is YFSETQ in the germline V gene. CDR3 length equals 14 residues. As regards this clonotype: The antigen is unknown.

The V and J genes are TRBV5-1 and TRBJ1-4; TCRdb returns TRBD1, unconfirmable since there is no DNA. Material: blood T cells: a sorted CD56 or NKG2C T cell subset, CD4+ or CD8+ T cells, or bulk PBMC T cells (not recorded which). This clonotype was obtained from a woman between 18 and 69 years old in good health. The CDR3 protein is CASSHGTGDEKLFF.